These 12 T cell receptor beta chains share one sample of origin, sequenced in a study of tumor-infiltrating lymphocytes in primary liver carcinoma. Germline DNA was also extracted, with blood RNA taken from unsorted whole blood. Making TCR beta cDNA involved approximately 510 ng total RNA and a constant-region primer. Sequencing libraries for TCR beta derived from three nested multiplex PCR rounds that used slightly modified ARM-PCR. The study ran its first two PCR rounds for around 9 cycles each, using TRBV1-TRBV30 forward primers and a C-beta reverse primer. TCRdb re-called the multiplex PCR reads through MiXCR, storing one row per CDR3 protein. Of some 320,000 distinct CDR3 sequences listed, 65% are singletons. Source material: peripheral blood. The receptors stem from a middle-aged man with primary liver carcinoma and hepatitis B virus infection.

Of note for this clonotype: Since a much larger clone is just one base distant, this may be a read error. The chain has TRBV29-1 and TRBJ2-7; maybe TRBD2 (5 bases). The CDR3 runs 12 residues. Germline CDR1 SQVTM, CDR2 ANQGSEA. V was cut by 8 bases and J by 4 bases, with 15 bases left in between. The chain's CDR3 is CSPYEGKYEQYF. The CDR3 coding sequence is TGCAGCCCGTACGAGGGAAAGTACGAGCAGTACTTC.

As concerns this clonotype: One base away lies a much larger clone, so this may be a sequencing read error. The chain employs TRBV12-3 or TRBV12-4 and TRBJ2-6, with D perhaps matching TRBD1 (6 bases). The CDR3 sequence is 17 residues long. The CDR3 loop is CASGGYRDTSGTNVLTF. The CDR3 bases are TGTGCCAGCGGTGGGTACAGGGATACTTCTGGGACCAACGTCCTGACTTTC.

This chain connects TRBV11-2 to TRBJ1-1; D is ambiguous. CDR1 and CDR2 (germline): SGHAT, FQNNGV. V lost 3 bases and J 6 bases, leaving 20 bases between the germline ends. CDR3 length: 16 residues. The CDR3 nucleotides read TGTGCCAGCAGCTTGTTCCAGGAACGATCAAACGCTGAAGCTTTCTTT. Residues: CASSLFQERSNAEAFF.

J is TRBJ2-7 and V is TRBV6-6; unclear D gene. CDR3 length equals 11 residues. Germline-derived CDR1 and CDR2 are MNHNY and SVGAGI (reference sequence). Trimming removed 5 bases at V and 4 bases at J, with 6 bases between. The CDR3 DNA sequence: TGTGCCAGCAGTATGGTTTACGAGCAGTACTTC. Amino acid sequence: CASSMVYEQYF.

There are many counts of this clonotype. The chain couples TRBV11-2 to TRBJ2-6; 9 nucleotides match TRBD1. The CDR3 is made up of 15 amino acids. V lost 5 bases and J lost 8; bases outside the gene matches: 7. Germline values: CDR1 SGHAT, CDR2 FQNNGV. The CDR3 sequence is CASSPGTGRSNVLTF. DNA for the CDR3: TGTGCCAGCAGCCCCGGGACAGGGAGGTCCAACGTCCTGACTTTC. Drawing the rest from reference TRBV11-2 and TRBJ2-6, the complete variable domain is EAGVAQSPRYKIIEKRQSVAFWCNPISGHATLYWYQQILGQGPKLLIQFQNNGVVDDSQLPKDRFSAERLKGVDSTLKIQPAKLEDSAVYLCASSPGTGRSNVLTFGAGSRLTVL.

About this clonotype: The conserved final phenylalanine or tryptophan is absent from the CDR3, which likely points to a read error. The CDR3 DNA reads TGTGTCAGCACCTTAGCGCGGGGGCAGGGCAATGTGCAGTTCCTC. This translates into CVSTLARGQGNVQFL. J is TRBJ2-1 and V is TRBV11-1; a possible D gene is TRBD2 (7 bases). CDR1 is SGHAT and CDR2 is FQDESV in the germline V gene (reference sequence). CDR3 size: 15 residues.

With respect to this clonotype: One end of the junction is discordant with germline, which a read error may explain. The CDR3 DNA reads TGTGCCAGCAACGTCCGGGACGATACCCCCTACGAGCAATACTTC. This gives the protein CASNVRDDTPYEQYF. The chain carries TRBV11-1 and TRBJ2-7; the D gene could be TRBD1 or TRBD2 (5 bases each). This CDR3 is built from 15 residues. Per the germline V gene, CDR1 is SGHAT and CDR2 is FQDESV (reference sequence).

On this clonotype: This likely comes from a read error, as the CDR3 has no conserved phenylalanine or tryptophan at its end. The CDR3 region is CSVEFASGRDYGDTQYS. The CDR3 DNA reads as TGCAGCGTTGAGTTTGCTAGCGGGAGAGATTATGGAGATACGCAGTATTCT. The rearrangement joins TRBV29-1 to TRBJ2-3; 10 nucleotides align to TRBD2. The J segment lost 5 bases and the V segment lost 3 bases, leaving 14 bases of the junction unmatched. This CDR3 is 17 amino acids long. CDR1 and CDR2 (germline): SQVTM, ANQGSEA.

Concerning this clonotype itself: Compared with germline, one end of the junction differs, possibly owing to a read error. The chain carries TRBV4-3 and TRBJ2-3; D is perhaps TRBD2 (5 bases). The germline gives CDR1 LGHNA, CDR2 YSLEER. The length of the CDR3 is 16 residues. The DNA of the CDR3 is TGCGCCAGCAGCCAAGATGGGGTGGGAGACACAGATACACAGTATTTT. Translation: CASSQDGVGDTDTQYF.

The table lists this clonotype with a count of one. Given a much more abundant clone one base away, this may be a read error. This chain joins TRBV6-5 and TRBJ2-5, with 7 bases identical to TRBD1. The V gene's germline CDR1 is MNHEY and CDR2 SVGAGI. The CDR3 spans 15 residues. The CDR3 DNA is TGTGACAGCAGACCGACAGGGATAACTCAAGAGACCCAGTACTTC. It is translated as CDSRPTGITQETQYF.

Details on this clonotype: One end of the junction varies from germline; a read error may be responsible. The V and J genes are TRBV6-2 or TRBV6-3 and TRBJ2-3, with D perhaps matching TRBD1 or TRBD2 (5 bases each). The CDR3 runs to 18 residues. Germline V gene sequence: CDR1 MNHEY, CDR2 SVGEGT. In DNA form, the CDR3 reads TGTACCAGCAGATGGACTCCGGGGACCCCAGAGGAGGCAGATACGCAGTATTTT. This translates into CTSRWTPGTPEEADTQYF.

The chain links TRBV12-3 or TRBV12-4 to TRBJ2-1; TRBD2 matches 10 bases. CDR3 length equals 15 residues. V lost 9 bases to trimming and J lost 8 bases; unmatched junction nucleotides: 13. The CDR3 nucleotides read TGTGCCAGTACCCTGGGAGTAGCGGGAGGCGATGAGCAGTTCTTC. Its protein product is CASTLGVAGGDEQFF.